The rows below give T cell receptor beta chains drawn from one sample of a study of blood T cell repertoires in COVID-19. Repertoires were generated with immunoSEQ multiplex PCR, while TCRdb's copy carries only in-frame clones and drops some. This sample has 250,000 to 300,000 clones, with about 91% found just once. The sample taken for sequencing was peripheral blood. The receptors come from a woman in her sixties with acute or convalescent COVID-19. Both conserved end residues are part of each CDR3. D genes are given only for firm matches. A clone size is listed for some rows: how often the clone was seen (once, few, many), or a class if it is expanded.

J: TRBJ1-5
size: -
D: TRBD1
V: TRBV27
CDR3: CASGRDRDRQPQHF
DNA: TGTGCCAGCGGCCGGGACAGGGATCGTCAGCCCCAGCATTTT

J: TRBJ1-3
size: -
D: TRBD1
V: TRBV6-5
CDR3: CASSYRGGNTIYF
DNA: TGTGCCAGCAGCTACAGGGGAGGAAACACCATATATTTT

J: TRBJ2-3
size: -
D: -
V: TRBV6-5
CDR3: CASSALADTQYF
DNA: TGTGCCAGCAGCGCGTTAGCAGATACGCAGTATTTT

J: TRBJ1-3
size: -
D: TRBD1
V: TRBV5-4
CDR3: CASSYGTAGVGNTIYF
DNA: TGTGCCAGCAGCTACGGGACAGCGGGAGTAGGAAACACCATATATTTT

J: TRBJ2-7
size: -
D: -
V: TRBV6-2/TRBV6-3
CDR3: CASSRSFFGDEQYF
DNA: TGTGCCAGCAGTCGATCCTTTTTCGGGGACGAGCAGTACTTC

J: TRBJ2-1
size: -
D: TRBD2
V: TRBV6-1
CDR3: CASSEELAGAVSYNEQFF
DNA: TGTGCCAGCAGTGAAGAGTTGGCGGGAGCCGTCTCCTACAATGAGCAGTTCTTC

J: TRBJ2-1
size: -
D: TRBD2
V: TRBV6-4
CDR3: CASSGTSGGNEQFF
DNA: TGTGCCAGCAGTGGGACTAGCGGAGGGAATGAGCAGTTCTTC

J: TRBJ2-7
size: -
D: TRBD1
V: TRBV7-9
CDR3: CASSPPGGQGDNEQYF
DNA: TGTGCCAGCAGCCCCCCGGGAGGACAGGGGGACAACGAGCAGTACTTC

J: TRBJ1-1
size: -
D: -
V: TRBV4-3
CDR3: CASSQEGEGNTEAFF
DNA: TGCGCCAGCAGCCAAGAGGGAGAGGGAAACACTGAAGCTTTCTTT

J: TRBJ1-4
size: few
D: TRBD1
V: TRBV5-4
CDR3: CASSSGQGYEKLFF
DNA: TGTGCCAGCAGCTCGGGACAGGGCTATGAAAAACTGTTTTTT

J: TRBJ1-4
size: -
D: TRBD1
V: TRBV2
CDR3: CASRVDRGSEKLFF
DNA: TGTGCCAGCAGGGTGGACAGGGGGAGTGAAAAACTGTTTTTT

J: TRBJ2-1
size: -
D: TRBD2
V: TRBV28
CDR3: CASSLGLAGGPYNEQFF
DNA: TGTGCCAGCAGTTTAGGGTTAGCGGGGGGGCCCTACAATGAGCAGTTCTTC

J: TRBJ2-3
size: -
D: TRBD2
V: TRBV29-1
CDR3: CSVDHSGGVADTQYF
DNA: TGCAGCGTTGATCATAGCGGGGGGGTCGCAGATACGCAGTATTTT

J: TRBJ1-1
size: few
D: TRBD1
V: TRBV11-2
CDR3: CASSLDRRTEAFF
DNA: TGTGCCAGCAGCCTGGACAGGCGGACTGAAGCTTTCTTT

J: TRBJ2-3
size: -
D: -
V: TRBV7-9
CDR3: CASRPRGGDTQYF
DNA: TGTGCCAGCAGGCCTCGCGGGGGCGATACGCAGTATTTT

J: TRBJ2-7
size: once
D: TRBD1
V: TRBV29-1
CDR3: CSVEPDRGHEQYF
DNA: TGCAGCGTTGAGCCCGACAGGGGCCACGAGCAGTACTTC

J: TRBJ1-4
size: -
D: -
V: TRBV28
CDR3: CASSLSSRGFVEKLFF
DNA: TGTGCCAGCAGTTTATCATCAAGGGGGTTTGTTGAAAAACTGTTTTTT

J: TRBJ2-2
size: -
D: -
V: TRBV18
CDR3: CASSRLPPNTGELFF
DNA: TGTGCCAGCTCCCGACTACCTCCGAACACCGGGGAGCTGTTTTTT

J: TRBJ1-2
size: few
D: TRBD1
V: TRBV7-9
CDR3: CASLGQGAGIGYTF
DNA: TGTGCCAGCCTCGGACAGGGGGCGGGGATCGGCTACACCTTC

J: TRBJ2-5
size: once
D: TRBD1
V: TRBV7-2
CDR3: CASSIDRGLETQYF
DNA: TGTGCCAGCAGCATTGACAGGGGTCTGGAGACCCAGTACTTC

J: TRBJ2-1
size: -
D: -
V: TRBV20-1
CDR3: CSAREDNEQFF
DNA: TGCAGTGCTAGGGAGGACAATGAGCAGTTCTTC

J: TRBJ2-1
size: -
D: -
V: TRBV24-1
CDR3: CATSDFGGGLQQFF
DNA: TGTGCCACCAGTGATTTTGGGGGGGGGCTCCAGCAGTTCTTC

J: TRBJ1-2
size: -
D: -
V: TRBV29-1
CDR3: CSVEIGRSRGDGYTF
DNA: TGCAGCGTTGAAATAGGACGTAGCAGGGGAGATGGCTACACCTTC

J: TRBJ2-7
size: -
D: TRBD2
V: TRBV28
CDR3: CASTPSGRNYEQYF
DNA: TGTGCCAGCACCCCCAGCGGGAGAAATTACGAGCAGTACTTC

J: TRBJ1-5
size: -
D: -
V: TRBV28
CDR3: CASRGGKGQPQHF
DNA: TGTGCCAGCCGCGGGGGTAAAGGTCAGCCCCAGCATTTT

J: TRBJ2-6
size: -
D: TRBD1
V: TRBV19
CDR3: CASTPAARGHGANVLTF
DNA: TGTGCCAGTACCCCCGCGGCAAGGGGGCATGGGGCCAACGTCCTGACTTTC

J: TRBJ2-7
size: -
D: -
V: TRBV19
CDR3: CASSPDRNYEQYF
DNA: TGTGCCAGTAGTCCAGACAGGAACTACGAGCAGTACTTC

J: TRBJ2-7
size: -
D: -
V: TRBV7-6
CDR3: CASSLEGTGEQYF
DNA: TGTGCCAGCAGCTTAGAGGGAACAGGGGAGCAGTACTTC

J: TRBJ2-5
size: -
D: -
V: TRBV20-1
CDR3: CSASTAGKYQETQYF
DNA: TGCAGTGCTAGTACCGCGGGAAAGTACCAAGAGACCCAGTACTTC

J: TRBJ1-5
size: -
D: -
V: TRBV5-1
CDR3: CASSPETEAPQHF
DNA: TGCGCCAGCAGCCCGGAGACCGAGGCGCCCCAGCATTTT

J: TRBJ2-7
size: once
D: -
V: TRBV2
CDR3: CASSSQGSPYEQYF
DNA: TGTGCCAGCAGTTCACAGGGTAGCCCCTACGAGCAGTACTTC

J: TRBJ1-4
size: -
D: -
V: TRBV19
CDR3: CASSIAGPELFF
DNA: TGTGCCAGTAGTATAGCAGGGCCGGAACTGTTTTTT

J: TRBJ1-1
size: once
D: TRBD1
V: TRBV6-5
CDR3: CASSGQASGTEAFF
DNA: TGTGCCAGCAGCGGACAGGCCTCGGGCACTGAAGCTTTCTTT

J: TRBJ1-2
size: once
D: -
V: TRBV11-2
CDR3: CASSLNRQHYGYTF
DNA: TGTGCCAGCAGCTTAAACCGACAGCACTATGGCTACACCTTC

J: TRBJ1-1
size: -
D: -
V: TRBV6-2/TRBV6-3
CDR3: CASSRQLNTEAFF
DNA: TGTGCCAGCAGCCGACAGTTAAACACTGAAGCTTTCTTT

J: TRBJ2-2
size: -
D: TRBD2
V: TRBV10-3
CDR3: CAISGLAGTGELFF
DNA: TGTGCCATCAGCGGTCTAGCGGGCACCGGGGAGCTGTTTTTT

J: TRBJ2-7
size: few
D: TRBD1
V: TRBV15
CDR3: CATSRGQGVEQYF
DNA: TGTGCCACCAGCAGAGGACAGGGGGTCGAGCAGTACTTC

J: TRBJ1-2
size: -
D: -
V: TRBV5-5
CDR3: CASSSNIQGSYGYTF
DNA: TGTGCCAGCAGCTCGAACATACAGGGAAGTTACGGCTACACCTTC

J: TRBJ2-1
size: -
D: -
V: TRBV29-1
CDR3: CSAEGIGGYNEQFF
DNA: TGCAGCGCGGAGGGAATCGGGGGTTACAATGAGCAGTTCTTC

J: TRBJ2-7
size: -
D: -
V: TRBV7-2
CDR3: CASSLWQGPYEQYF
DNA: TGTGCCAGCAGCTTATGGCAGGGCCCCTACGAGCAGTACTTC

J: TRBJ2-7
size: -
D: -
V: TRBV7-8
CDR3: CASSLALAKTLVGEQYF
DNA: TGTGCCAGCAGCTTAGCGCTAGCGAAGACCTTGGTGGGGGAGCAGTACTTC

J: TRBJ1-2
size: -
D: TRBD1
V: TRBV5-4
CDR3: CASSLGAADREGYTF
DNA: TGTGCCAGCAGCCTTGGGGCCGCGGACAGGGAAGGCTACACCTTC

J: TRBJ2-1
size: -
D: TRBD1
V: TRBV3-1/TRBV3-2
CDR3: CASSQDWTGIRINEQFF
DNA: TGTGCCAGCAGCCAGGATTGGACAGGGATAAGAATCAATGAGCAGTTCTTC

J: TRBJ2-5
size: -
D: -
V: TRBV21-1
CDR3: CASISGPPQETQYF
DNA: TGTGCCAGTATAAGCGGGCCACCCCAAGAGACCCAGTACTTC

J: TRBJ1-1
size: few
D: TRBD1
V: TRBV10-3
CDR3: CAISARQGSEAFF
DNA: TGTGCCATCAGTGCTCGACAGGGTTCTGAAGCTTTCTTT

J: TRBJ2-1
size: -
D: TRBD2
V: TRBV10-3
CDR3: CAIKGLRGEQFF
DNA: TGTGCCATCAAGGGACTAAGGGGTGAGCAGTTCTTC

J: TRBJ1-3
size: -
D: TRBD1
V: TRBV6-5
CDR3: CASSLQGDTIYF
DNA: TGTGCCAGCAGTCTGCAGGGGGACACCATATATTTT

J: TRBJ1-2
size: -
D: -
V: TRBV4-3
CDR3: CASSQRRGTNYGYTF
DNA: TGCGCCAGCAGCCAAAGAAGGGGCACTAACTATGGCTACACCTTC

J: TRBJ1-1
size: -
D: -
V: TRBV5-1
CDR3: CASSLGGRPEAFF
DNA: TGCGCCAGCAGCTTGGGGGGGAGGCCTGAAGCTTTCTTT

J: TRBJ2-5
size: -
D: TRBD2
V: TRBV9
CDR3: CASSVDPSGRPQETQYF
DNA: TGTGCCAGCAGCGTAGACCCCAGCGGGAGACCTCAAGAGACCCAGTACTTC

J: TRBJ2-1
size: -
D: -
V: TRBV7-6
CDR3: CASSLWAGASYNEQFF
DNA: TGTGCCAGCAGCTTATGGGCGGGGGCCTCCTACAATGAGCAGTTCTTC

J: TRBJ2-1
size: -
D: TRBD2
V: TRBV7-8
CDR3: CASSSAAGAYNEQFF
DNA: TGTGCCAGCAGCTCAGCGGCGGGAGCCTACAATGAGCAGTTCTTC

J: TRBJ2-6
size: -
D: -
V: TRBV12-1
CDR3: CASSFVATLGANVLTF
DNA: TGTGCCAGCAGCTTTGTAGCAACTCTTGGGGCCAACGTCCTGACTTTC